This T cell receptor (beta chain) came from a study of blood T cell repertoires in COVID-19 (dated by TCRdb to about 2020). With regard to the full study: The collaborator samples originated in the United States, Italy and Spain and spanned the acute and convalescent phases of COVID-19. The prospective study material was composed of cDNA or gDNA derived from T cells, B-cell-depleted T cells, or PBMCs. Subjects who had been exposed to COVID-19, were actively infected with it, or had recovered from it provided the deeply sampled blood TCRbeta repertoires that made up the dataset. A freely available public database, intended as a resource for researchers studying the immune response to SARS-CoV-2, is where the repertoires were released. Samples were obtained from the ongoing ImmuneRACE study (first 160 participants) and from about 1,300 subjects provided by 6 global collaborators. Nearly every sample came with metadata listing a de-identified subject ID, COVID-19 status, age in years and sex. Where available, HLA class I and class II types were obtained from metadata supplied by the sample provider rather than from assay-based typing.

The investigation overall reported the following: Clinical and demographic metadata were provided uncurated, with the amount varying by source and participant.

The immunoSEQ Assay, a bias-controlled multiplex PCR, was used to amplify TCRbeta CDR3 regions from genomic DNA. Processing in the source paper ran as follows. The number of nucleated cells in each sample was estimated from the amplification of reference gene primers within the assay. Sequence reads were collapsed and filtered to measure the absolute abundance of every unique TCRbeta CDR3 rearrangement. For each sample, productive Simpson clonality was calculated by taking the square root of Simpson's diversity index across productive rearrangements. The clones in this table, taken by TCRdb from immuneACCESS, are in-frame only. Not every clone is retained; where verified, under half of the shortfall comes from an unresolved V gene, and the cause of the rest is unknown. D and trimming were read from the DNA, whereas the V and J calls and clone size are those reported in that table. In this sample the table shows almost 350,000 clones, about 88% of which occur a single time. Of the sample, approximately 1% is held by the ten largest clones.

In the case of this clone: Its specific antigen is unknown. Per-base qualities were not stored, and no clone one base away is much larger.

In the prospective study, participants were roughly 18 to 90 years old, resided in 24 geographic areas of the United States, and were enrolled through a virtual design. Cohort assignment in the prospective study relied on participant-reported clinical history from a screening survey and a study questionnaire. A participant counted as exposed if, within 2 weeks of entering the study, that participant had been in contact with someone who had a PCR-confirmed or clinician-diagnosed COVID-19 case. Mobile phlebotomists in the prospective study collected whole blood, serum and a nasopharyngeal or oropharyngeal swab from every participant. Prospective study participants could optionally give additional blood draws and questionnaires over an approximately 2-month period. Blood samples from the prospective study were shipped frozen or at room temperature prior to DNA extraction. The receptor was isolated from a woman younger than 45 who had been exposed to COVID-19. Source material: PBMCs or T cells enriched from blood (not recorded which).

The DNA sequence reads TGCAGCGTTGATTGGGTTAGCGGGATTACGTTCTTC. Translation gives CSVDWVSGITFF. The chain uses TRBV29-1 and TRBJ2-1, and 8 junctional nucleotides match TRBD2. At the junction V is shortened by 3 bases and J by 15 bases; bases outside the gene matches: 10. The germline V gene yields SQVTM for CDR1 and ANQGSEA for CDR2. The CDR3 starts with the cysteine, ends with the phenylalanine, and has 12 residues. This entry keeps only the CDR3 DNA: 36 bases, framed from base 1.